This record looks at one TCR beta chain sequence and its context. Its matching antigen is unknown. The junction and the germline gene differ at one end; a read error may be behind it. Via MiXCR, TCRdb re-called the 5' RACE reads, giving one row per CDR3 protein. The repertoire consists of approximately 31,000 distinct CDR3 sequences, with 26% occurring once and the leading ten covering 3.7%. General observations from the study: Tumor memory CD4+ T cell TCR gene usage clustered with blood and lymph node memory CD4+ cells and lymph node naive CD4+ cells. Tumor Tregs overlapped most with tumor, then blood, naive CD4+ cells.

Looked up from germline, CDR1 is SGHKS and CDR2 is YYEKEE (reference sequence). This CDR3 contains 14 residues. The sequence came from a female donor with breast cancer. Material for sequencing was naive CD4+ T cells sorted from a lymph node. Indicated subset: naive CD4+ T cells, CD4+CD45RA+CD25-. This chain connects TRBV5-5 to TRBJ2-7; possible D gene TRBD2, 6 bases. The CDR3 loop reads CTSSLEGLRYEQYF. CDR3 nucleotide sequence: TGTACCAGCAGCTTGGAGGGACTCCGATACGAGCAGTACTTC.